This section outlines one TCR beta chain sequence together with its context. The sample originates from a study of T-cell memory formation after mild COVID-19. TCRdb called the 5' RACE reads again in MiXCR, with one record for every CDR3 protein. The sample includes 400,000 to 500,000 distinct CDR3 sequences, around 20% of them seen just once. This TCR derives from an adult woman who had mild COVID-19 (a few samples of this study predate the infection). Cell type and time point are not known. Sequencing input: PBMCs or a T cell subset sorted from them (not recorded which).

CDR3 loop: CASSKGASGNTGELFF. CDR3 DNA: TGTGCCAGCTCAAAGGGGGCTAGCGGGAACACCGGGGAGCTGTTTTTT. The chain combines TRBV19 with TRBJ2-2, with D possibly called TRBD1 or TRBD2 (7 bases each). Trimming shortened V by 9 bases and J by 1 base, and 18 bases separated the two germline ends. The germline V gene encodes CDR1 LNHDA and CDR2 SQIVND (reference sequence). This CDR3 region has 16 residues.